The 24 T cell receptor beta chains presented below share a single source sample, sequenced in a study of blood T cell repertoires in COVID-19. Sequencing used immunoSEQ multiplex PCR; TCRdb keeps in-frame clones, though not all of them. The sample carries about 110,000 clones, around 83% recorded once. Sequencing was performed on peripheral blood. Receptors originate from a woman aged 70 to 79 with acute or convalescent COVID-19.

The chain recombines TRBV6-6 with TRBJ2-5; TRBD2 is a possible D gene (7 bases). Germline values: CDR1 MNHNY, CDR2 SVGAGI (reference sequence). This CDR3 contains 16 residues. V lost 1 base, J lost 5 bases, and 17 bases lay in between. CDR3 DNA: TGTGCCAGCAGTTACTATCCCCCGGGGGGCCAGGAGACCCAGTACTTC. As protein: CASSYYPPGGQETQYF.

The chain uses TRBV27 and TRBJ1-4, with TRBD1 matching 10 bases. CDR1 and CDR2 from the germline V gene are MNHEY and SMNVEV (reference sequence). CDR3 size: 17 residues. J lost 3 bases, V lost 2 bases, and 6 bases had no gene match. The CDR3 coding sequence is TGTGCCAGCAGTTTAAGGGGACAGGGGTGGTCTAATGAAAAACTGTTTTTT. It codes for CASSLRGQGWSNEKLFF.

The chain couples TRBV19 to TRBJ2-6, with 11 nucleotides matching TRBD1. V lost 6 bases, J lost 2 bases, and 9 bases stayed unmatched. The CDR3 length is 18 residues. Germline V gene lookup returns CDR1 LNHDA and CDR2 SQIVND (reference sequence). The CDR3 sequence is CASRERDRGFPGANVLTF. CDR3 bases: TGTGCCAGTAGAGAAAGGGACAGGGGGTTTCCTGGGGCCAACGTCCTGACTTTC. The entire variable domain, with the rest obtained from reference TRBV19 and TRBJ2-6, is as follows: DGGITQSPKYLFRKEGQNVTLSCEQNLNHDAMYWYRQDPGQGLRLIYYSQIVNDFQKGDIAEGYSVSREKKESFPLTVTSAQKNPTAFYLCASRERDRGFPGANVLTFGAGSRLTVL.

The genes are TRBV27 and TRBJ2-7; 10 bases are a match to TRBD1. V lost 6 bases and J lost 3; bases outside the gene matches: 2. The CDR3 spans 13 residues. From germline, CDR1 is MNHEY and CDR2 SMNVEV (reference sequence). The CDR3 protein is CASRGTGVYEQYF. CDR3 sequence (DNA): TGTGCCAGCAGGGGGACAGGGGTCTACGAGCAGTACTTC.

CDR3 amino acids: CASSLERGANSPLHF. CDR3 in DNA: TGTGCCAGCAGCTTAGAGCGGGGTGCTAATTCACCCCTCCACTTT. The V gene is TRBV7-6, the J gene TRBJ1-6, with D unclear. CDR1 and CDR2 from the germline V gene are SGHVS and FNYEAQ. The CDR3 totals 15 residues. V lost 1 base, J lost 6 bases, and 10 bases lay in between.

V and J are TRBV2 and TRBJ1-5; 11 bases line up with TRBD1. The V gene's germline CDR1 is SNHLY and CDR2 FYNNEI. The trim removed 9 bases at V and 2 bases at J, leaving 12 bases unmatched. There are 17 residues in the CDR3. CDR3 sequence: CASNTGTGGGGNQPQHF. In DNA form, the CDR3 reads TGTGCCAGTAACACCGGGACAGGGGGAGGTGGCAATCAGCCCCAGCATTTT. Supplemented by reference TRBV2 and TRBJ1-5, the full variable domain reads EPEVTQTPSHQVTQMGQEVILRCVPISNHLYFYWYRQILGQKVEFLVSFYNNEISEKSEIFDDQFSVERPDGSNFTLKIRSTKLEDSAMYFCASNTGTGGGGNQPQHFGDGTRLSIL.

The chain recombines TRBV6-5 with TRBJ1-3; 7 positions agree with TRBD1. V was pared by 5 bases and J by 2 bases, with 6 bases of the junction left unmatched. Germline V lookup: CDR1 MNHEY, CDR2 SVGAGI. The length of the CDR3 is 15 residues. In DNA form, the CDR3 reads TGTGCCAGCAGTATAATGACAGGGACTGGAAACACCATATATTTT. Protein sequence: CASSIMTGTGNTIYF.

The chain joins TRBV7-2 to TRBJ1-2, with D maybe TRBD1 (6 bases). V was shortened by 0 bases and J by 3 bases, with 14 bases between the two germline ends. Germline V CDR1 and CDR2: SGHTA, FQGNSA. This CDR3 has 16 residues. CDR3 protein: CASSLAPRGLDYGYTF. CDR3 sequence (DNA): TGTGCCAGCAGCTTAGCGCCCAGGGGCCTTGACTATGGCTACACCTTC.

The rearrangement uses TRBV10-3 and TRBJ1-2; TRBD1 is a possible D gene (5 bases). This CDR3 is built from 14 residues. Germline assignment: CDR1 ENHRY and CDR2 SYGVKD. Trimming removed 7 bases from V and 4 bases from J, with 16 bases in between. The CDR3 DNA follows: TGTGCCATCAATCCGGGAGACAGTCCCTATGGCTACACCTTC. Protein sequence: CAINPGDSPYGYTF.

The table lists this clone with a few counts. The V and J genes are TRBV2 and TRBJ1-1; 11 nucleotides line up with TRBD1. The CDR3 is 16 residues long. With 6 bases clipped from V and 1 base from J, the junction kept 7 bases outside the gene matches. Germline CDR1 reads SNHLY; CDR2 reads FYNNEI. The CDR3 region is CASRDGTGGWNTEAFF. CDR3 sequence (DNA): TGTGCCAGCAGGGACGGGACAGGGGGTTGGAACACTGAAGCTTTCTTT.

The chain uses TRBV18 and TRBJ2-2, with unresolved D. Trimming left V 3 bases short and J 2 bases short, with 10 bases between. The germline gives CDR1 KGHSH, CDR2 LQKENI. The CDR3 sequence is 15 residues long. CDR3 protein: CASSPLFLNTGELFF. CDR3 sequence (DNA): TGTGCCAGCTCACCCTTATTTCTCAACACCGGGGAGCTGTTTTTT.

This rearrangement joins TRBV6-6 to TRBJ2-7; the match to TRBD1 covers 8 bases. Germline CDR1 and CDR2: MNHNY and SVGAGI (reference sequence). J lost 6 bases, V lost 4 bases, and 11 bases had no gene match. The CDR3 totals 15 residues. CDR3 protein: CASSWGTGGHSEQYV. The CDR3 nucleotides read TGTGCCAGCAGTTGGGGTACAGGGGGACACTCCGAGCAGTACGTC.

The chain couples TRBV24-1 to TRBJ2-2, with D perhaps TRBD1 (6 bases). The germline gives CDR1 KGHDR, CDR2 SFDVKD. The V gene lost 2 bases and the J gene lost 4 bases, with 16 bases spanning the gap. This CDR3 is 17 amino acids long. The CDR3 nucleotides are TGTGCCACCAGTGATTCACCACAGGGCTTCGGCACCGGGGAGCTGTTTTTT. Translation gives CATSDSPQGFGTGELFF.

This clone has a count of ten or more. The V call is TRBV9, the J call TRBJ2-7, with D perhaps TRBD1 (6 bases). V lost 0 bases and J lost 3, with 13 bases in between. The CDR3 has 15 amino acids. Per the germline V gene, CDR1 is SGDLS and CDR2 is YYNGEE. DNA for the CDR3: TGTGCCAGCAGCGTAGGACAGGAGCCCTTCTACGAGCAGTACTTC. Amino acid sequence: CASSVGQEPFYEQYF.

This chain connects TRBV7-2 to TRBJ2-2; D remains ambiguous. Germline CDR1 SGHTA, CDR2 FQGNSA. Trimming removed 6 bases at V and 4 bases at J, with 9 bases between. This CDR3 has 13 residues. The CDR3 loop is CASRDSRTGELFF. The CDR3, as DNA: TGTGCCAGCAGAGACTCCCGCACCGGGGAGCTGTTTTTT.

As DNA, the CDR3 is TGTGCCAGCAGATCCGCGGGGGACTATGGCTACACCTTC. It specifies CASRSAGDYGYTF. The chain couples TRBV28 to TRBJ1-2; D is possibly TRBD1 (5 bases). From germline, CDR1 is MDHEN and CDR2 SYDVKM. The CDR3 consists of 13 residues. Deletions cut 6 bases from V and 3 bases from J, with 11 bases between.

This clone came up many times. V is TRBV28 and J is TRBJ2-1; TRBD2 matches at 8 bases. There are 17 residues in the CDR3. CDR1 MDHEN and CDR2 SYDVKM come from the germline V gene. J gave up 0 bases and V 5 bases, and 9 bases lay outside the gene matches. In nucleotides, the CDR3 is TGTGCCAGCAGTGGGGTTAGCGGGGTGAGCTCCTACAATGAGCAGTTCTTC. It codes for CASSGVSGVSSYNEQFF.

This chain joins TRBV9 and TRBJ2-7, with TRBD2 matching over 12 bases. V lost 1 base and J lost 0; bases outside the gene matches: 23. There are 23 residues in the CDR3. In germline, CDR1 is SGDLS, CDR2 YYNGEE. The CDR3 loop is CASSVKEGHGTSGGPMRSYEQYV. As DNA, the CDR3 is TGTGCCAGCAGCGTAAAGGAGGGTCATGGTACTAGCGGGGGGCCTATGCGCTCCTACGAGCAGTACGTC.

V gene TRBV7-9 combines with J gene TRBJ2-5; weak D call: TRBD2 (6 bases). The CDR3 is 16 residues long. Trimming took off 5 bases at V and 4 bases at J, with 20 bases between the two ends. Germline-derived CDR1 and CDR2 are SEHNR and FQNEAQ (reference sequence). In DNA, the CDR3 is TGTGCCAGCAGCGGGGCGGTGGGGCTGGGAGGAGAGACCCAGTACTTC. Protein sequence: CASSGAVGLGGETQYF.

CDR3 protein: CASSVPRQGRTSGRISYNEQFF. In nucleotides, the CDR3 is TGCGCCAGCAGCGTCCCGAGACAGGGACGGACTAGCGGGAGGATCTCCTACAATGAGCAGTTCTTC. The gene calls are TRBV5-1 and TRBJ2-1; 14 bases align to TRBD2. Looked up from germline, CDR1 is SGHRS and CDR2 is YFSETQ. The CDR3 is made up of 22 amino acids. Trimming cost V 4 bases and J 0 bases; bases outside gene matches: 18.

CDR3 in amino acids: CASSFGTASSYNEQFF. For the CDR3, the DNA is TGTGCCAGCAGCTTCGGGACAGCAAGCTCCTACAATGAGCAGTTCTTC. The V call is TRBV9, the J call TRBJ2-1; 7 bases agree with TRBD1. Germline CDR1 is SGDLS and CDR2 is YYNGEE. The CDR3 runs to 16 residues. V lost 4 bases to trimming and J lost 0 bases; unmatched junction nucleotides: 7.

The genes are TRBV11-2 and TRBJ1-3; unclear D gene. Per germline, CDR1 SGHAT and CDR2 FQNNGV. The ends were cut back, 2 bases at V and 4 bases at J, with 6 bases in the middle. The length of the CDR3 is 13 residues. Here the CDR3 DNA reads TGTGCCAGCAGCTTACCGGGAGGAAACACCATATATTTT. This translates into CASSLPGGNTIYF.

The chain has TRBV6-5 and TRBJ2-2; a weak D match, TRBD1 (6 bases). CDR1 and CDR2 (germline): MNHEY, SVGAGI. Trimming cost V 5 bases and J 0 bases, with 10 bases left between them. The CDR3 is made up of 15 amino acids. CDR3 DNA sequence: TGTGCCAGCAGTACCGGGACACCGAACACCGGGGAGCTGTTTTTT. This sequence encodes CASSTGTPNTGELFF.

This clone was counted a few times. CDR3 residues: CASSGQTGVNQPQHF. The CDR3 bases are TGTGCCAGCAGTGGACAGACAGGGGTAAATCAGCCCCAGCATTTT. This chain links TRBV2 with TRBJ1-5, with 8 positions matching TRBD1. Germline CDR1 reads SNHLY; CDR2 reads FYNNEI. There are 15 residues in the CDR3. The junction had 6 bases not matched to a gene; V was cut back by 4 bases and J by 4 bases.